This entry lists 25 T cell receptor beta chains sequenced from one sample in a study of Graves' ophthalmopathy and Graves' hyperthyroidism. Amplification targeted the TCR beta CDR3 regions, with RNA transcripts as the source material. The library came from an HTBI-primed first-round RT-PCR and a second-round multiplex PCR. TCRdb independently ran MiXCR on the multiplex PCR reads; one entry per CDR3 protein. The data show a few hundred thousand distinct CDR3 sequences, about a sixth seen once. Sequenced input: peripheral blood. The receptor source for this set is an adult woman with stable Graves' hyperthyroidism.

This clonotype came up a few times. The V gene is TRBV28, the J gene TRBJ1-1; TRBD1 matches at 7 bases. This CDR3 is built from 14 residues. Germline V gives CDR1 MDHEN, CDR2 SYDVKM. V trimming: 3 bases; J trimming: 4 bases; junction bases outside the gene matches: 5. CDR3 sequence reads: CASSFGQVGTEAFF. The CDR3 DNA follows: TGTGCCAGCAGTTTTGGACAGGTGGGCACTGAAGCTTTCTTT. Filled out from reference TRBV28 and TRBJ1-1, the complete variable domain reads DVKVTQSSRYLVKRTGEKVFLECVQDMDHENMFWYRQDPGLGLRLIYFSYDVKMKEKGDIPEGYSVSREKKERFSLILESASTNQTSMYLCASSFGQVGTEAFFGQGTRLTVV.

This clonotype has a count of ten or more. The rearrangement links TRBV10-3 to TRBJ2-7; TRBD1 agrees at 10 bases. Germline trimming cut 4 bases from V and 1 base from J; bases unmatched to any gene: 1. This CDR3 spans 14 amino acids. Germline V lookup: CDR1 ENHRY, CDR2 SYGVKD. The CDR3 DNA reads as TGTGCCATCAGTGGGGACAGGGGATCCTACGAGCAGTACTTC. Its protein product is CAISGDRGSYEQYF.

The chain couples TRBV3-1 to TRBJ2-7; D gene ambiguous. The CDR3 is 15 amino acids. CDR1 LGHDT and CDR2 YNNKEL come from the germline V gene (reference sequence). V dropped 1 base and J dropped 6 bases, with 16 bases sitting between them. CDR3 sequence: CASSQVASRGAEQYF. In DNA, the CDR3 is TGTGCCAGCAGCCAAGTGGCGTCTCGAGGTGCCGAGCAGTACTTC.

This clonotype was seen repeatedly, ten times or more. The rearrangement joins TRBV5-1 to TRBJ2-7, with a weak D call TRBD2 (5 bases). V was trimmed by 0 bases and J by 1 base, leaving 14 bases between them. The CDR3 contains 16 residues. CDR1 is SGHRS and CDR2 is YFSETQ in the germline V gene. CDR3 in amino acids: CASSLVNAPGSYEQYF. CDR3 nucleotides: TGCGCCAGCAGCTTGGTTAACGCACCGGGGTCCTACGAGCAGTACTTC.

This chain links TRBV20-1 with TRBJ1-2, with 9 bases matching TRBD1. CDR1 and CDR2 (germline): DFQATT, SNEGSKA (reference sequence). V dropped 3 bases and J dropped 8; count of bases not matched to a gene: 7. The CDR3 loop spans 13 amino acids. The CDR3 DNA is TGCAGTGCTAGCCGGGACAGGGAATACGGCTACACCTTC. Its translation: CSASRDREYGYTF.

This clonotype showed up many times. J is TRBJ2-5 and V is TRBV9; a possible D gene is TRBD1 (6 bases). V was trimmed by 4 bases and J by 5 bases, leaving 21 bases between them. The V gene's germline CDR1 is SGDLS and CDR2 YYNGEE. There are 16 residues in the CDR3. The CDR3 spells CASSLWGAGVGETQYF. The CDR3 coding sequence is TGTGCCAGCAGCCTCTGGGGAGCAGGGGTAGGGGAGACCCAGTACTTC.

This clonotype was observed many times. The gene calls are TRBV7-9 and TRBJ2-5; D might be TRBD1 (6 bases). The length of the CDR3 is 15 residues. V was cut by 7 bases and J by 0 bases, with 15 bases left in between. Germline V gives CDR1 SEHNR, CDR2 FQNEAQ (reference sequence). CDR3 bases: TGTGCCAGCATCAACTCAGGGGAGTACCAAGAGACCCAGTACTTC. Translating it yields CASINSGEYQETQYF.

This clonotype was seen a handful of times. The V call is TRBV4-1, the J call TRBJ2-4; maybe TRBD1 (5 bases). CDR1 is MGHRA, CDR2 YSYEKL, per germline. The CDR3 runs 15 residues. Trimming removed 1 base from V and 0 bases from J, with 7 bases in between. The CDR3 DNA follows: TGCGCCAGCAGCCAAGTGGGGCTAGCCAAAAACATTCAGTACTTC. As protein: CASSQVGLAKNIQYF.

The chain couples TRBV14 to TRBJ2-2; a weak D match, TRBD1 (5 bases). CDR3 length: 14 residues. V lost 2 bases and J 4 bases, leaving 8 bases between the germline ends. Germline-derived CDR1 and CDR2 are SGHDN and FVKESK. CDR3 residues: CASSQWGGTGELFF. The CDR3 region has the DNA TGTGCCAGCAGCCAATGGGGCGGCACCGGGGAGCTGTTTTTT.

This clonotype appeared many times. V gene TRBV2 combines with J gene TRBJ2-2; TRBD2 matches 7 bases. Germline values: CDR1 SNHLY, CDR2 FYNNEI. The CDR3 is 15 amino acids. The ends lost 6 bases at V and 0 bases at J; junction bases unmatched: 4. The CDR3 DNA reads TGTGCCAGCAGGGAACTAGCGACGAACACCGGGGAGCTGTTTTTT. The encoded protein is CASRELATNTGELFF.

This clonotype occurred many times. The gene calls are TRBV9 and TRBJ1-3; no clear D. Germline V gene data show CDR1 as SGDLS and CDR2 as YYNGEE. This CDR3 has 14 amino acids. Trimming left V 0 bases short and J 8 bases short, with 12 bases between. CDR3 DNA sequence: TGTGCCAGCAGCGTAGGCGGGATCGCGGACACCATATATTTT. Translating it yields CASSVGGIADTIYF. Full variable domain (remainder filled in from reference TRBV9 and TRBJ1-3): DSGVTQTPKHLITATGQRVTLRCSPRSGDLSVYWYQQSLDQGLQFLIQYYNGEERAKGNILERFSAQQFPDLHSELNLSSLELGDSALYFCASSVGGIADTIYFGEGSWLTVV.

This clonotype was seen more than once but under ten times. This chain links TRBV27 with TRBJ2-7; 7 bases are shared with TRBD1. The junction had 5 bases not matched to a gene; V was cut back by 6 bases and J by 3 bases. The CDR3 totals 13 residues. Germline CDR1 and CDR2: MNHEY and SMNVEV (reference sequence). CDR3 sequence reads: CASREQGFYEQYF. The CDR3 nucleotides read TGTGCCAGCAGGGAACAGGGGTTCTACGAGCAGTACTTC.

The rearrangement joins TRBV5-5 to TRBJ2-4; 7 bases match TRBD2. Germline CDR1 and CDR2: SGHKS and YYEKEE (reference sequence). The CDR3 extends over 17 amino acids. Trimming took 3 bases from V and 1 from J; bases not matched to a gene: 10. As DNA, the CDR3 is TGTGCCAGCAGCTCAGATAGGGAGGGCGTCGCCAAAAACATTCAGTACTTC. As protein: CASSSDREGVAKNIQYF.

In its sample, this clonotype was seen many times. This chain joins TRBV10-3 and TRBJ1-1; a possible D gene is TRBD1 (6 bases). Germline CDR1 reads ENHRY; CDR2 reads SYGVKD. There are 14 residues in the CDR3. V was pared by 3 bases and J by 3 bases, with 11 bases between. The CDR3 DNA is TGTGCCATCAGTGATCGGGGGGCCGACACTGAAGCTTTCTTT. Translating it yields CAISDRGADTEAFF.

This clonotype was detected ten times or more. The V and J genes are TRBV6-4 and TRBJ1-1; D is uncertain. This CDR3 contains 13 residues. The V gene lost 4 bases and the J gene lost 0 bases, with 6 bases spanning the gap. Germline V gene lookup returns CDR1 MRHNA and CDR2 SNTAGT. CDR3 bases: TGTGCCAGCAGTGTGGCGGTGAACACTGAAGCTTTCTTT. Its translation: CASSVAVNTEAFF.

This clonotype showed up many times. The chain couples TRBV20-1 to TRBJ2-5; D uncertain. From germline, CDR1 is DFQATT and CDR2 SNEGSKA (reference sequence). This CDR3 is built from 13 residues. Deletions cut 1 base from V and 2 bases from J, with 8 bases between. This CDR3 reads CSARGNSQETQYF. The CDR3, as DNA: TGCAGTGCTAGAGGGAATAGTCAAGAGACCCAGTACTTC.

This clonotype has more than one count but fewer than ten. The chain has TRBV30 and TRBJ1-1; 11 bases agree with TRBD1. Germline CDR1 GTSNPN, CDR2 SVGIG (reference sequence). The CDR3 loop spans 16 amino acids. V lost 5 bases and J lost 0; bases outside the gene matches: 8. As DNA, the CDR3 is TGTGCCTGGGTAGGACAGGGGGCCATAATGAACACTGAAGCTTTCTTT. This translates into CAWVGQGAIMNTEAFF.

This clonotype has just one count. The chain links TRBV2 to TRBJ2-5; possible D gene TRBD2, 6 bases. Deletions cut 3 bases from V and 2 bases from J, with 10 bases between. The CDR3 spans 14 residues. Germline values: CDR1 SNHLY, CDR2 FYNNEI. CDR3 sequence (DNA): TGTGCCAGCAGTGACCTTAGCGGACAAGAGACCCAGTACTTC. Translated: CASSDLSGQETQYF.

Many counts were recorded for this clonotype. The rearrangement joins TRBV10-3 to TRBJ2-7; D is uncertain. This CDR3 spans 16 amino acids. Looked up from germline, CDR1 is ENHRY and CDR2 is SYGVKD. Trimming took off 0 bases at V and 5 bases at J, with 17 bases between the two ends. CDR3 coding DNA: TGTGCCATCAGTGAGTCTAGGAGAAAAGGCTTCGACGAGCAGTACTTC. It is translated as CAISESRRKGFDEQYF.

This clonotype was seen at least ten times. The rearrangement uses TRBV20-1 and TRBJ2-5; 10 bases are a match to TRBD1. V was clipped by 5 bases and J by 2 bases; unmatched bases: 11. Germline lookup yields CDR1 DFQATT and CDR2 SNEGSKA (reference sequence). There are 16 residues in the CDR3. CDR3 nucleotides: TGCAGTGCTGACCTGAGACAGGGGGCGAGTCAAGAGACCCAGTACTTC. This translates into CSADLRQGASQETQYF.

This clonotype showed up many times. The chain uses TRBV4-1 and TRBJ2-2, with 9 bases lining up with TRBD1. The length of the CDR3 is 15 residues. The germline V gene encodes CDR1 MGHRA and CDR2 YSYEKL. V gave up 5 bases and J gave up 4 bases; unmatched junction bases: 5. CDR3 bases: TGCGCCAGCAGCAAGGGACAGGGAGCCACCGGGGAGCTGTTTTTT. Protein product: CASSKGQGATGELFF.

In nucleotides, the CDR3 is TGTGCCAGCAGGACAACCATGAGCAATCAGCCCCAGCATTTT. It codes for CASRTTMSNQPQHF. This chain uses TRBV12-3 or TRBV12-4 with TRBJ1-5; the D is unclear. Trimming pared 6 bases from V and 1 base from J, leaving 10 bases between. The CDR3 spans 14 residues.

This clonotype was seen repeatedly, ten times or more. The chain uses TRBV12-3 or TRBV12-4 and TRBJ2-1; perhaps TRBD1 as D (6 bases). CDR3 size: 14 residues. Deletions cut 6 bases from V and 5 bases from J, with 14 bases between. CDR3 loop: CASSARDIDNEQFF. Written as DNA, the CDR3 is TGTGCCAGCAGCGCCCGGGACATAGACAATGAGCAGTTCTTC.

The chain links TRBV30 to TRBJ2-7, with D perhaps TRBD1 or TRBD2 (5 bases each). The V gene lost 0 bases and the J gene lost 3 bases, with 15 bases spanning the gap. Germline V CDR1 and CDR2: GTSNPN, SVGIG (reference sequence). This CDR3 contains 15 residues. The CDR3 DNA reads TGTGCCTGGAGTGTTTGGGGGTCAGTCCGCTACGAGCAGTACTTC. It specifies CAWSVWGSVRYEQYF.

The table lists this clonotype with many counts. The chain carries TRBV6-5 and TRBJ2-7; possible D gene TRBD2, 5 bases. V was pared by 2 bases and J by 2 bases, with 16 bases between. In germline, CDR1 is MNHEY, CDR2 SVGAGI. The CDR3 length is 16 residues. The CDR3 DNA reads TGTGCCAGCAGTTACGCGTATATGGCGGGTACCTACGAGCAGTACTTC. Its translation: CASSYAYMAGTYEQYF.